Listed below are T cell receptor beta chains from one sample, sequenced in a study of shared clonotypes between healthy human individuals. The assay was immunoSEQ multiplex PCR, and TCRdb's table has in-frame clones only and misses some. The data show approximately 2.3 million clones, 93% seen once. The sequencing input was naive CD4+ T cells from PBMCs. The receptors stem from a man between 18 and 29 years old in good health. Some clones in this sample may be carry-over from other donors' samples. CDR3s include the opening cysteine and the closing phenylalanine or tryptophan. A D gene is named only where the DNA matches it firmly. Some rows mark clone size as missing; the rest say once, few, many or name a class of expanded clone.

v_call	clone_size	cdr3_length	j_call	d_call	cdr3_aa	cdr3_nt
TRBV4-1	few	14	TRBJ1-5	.	CASSQEGGRQPQHF	TGCGCCAGCAGCCAAGAAGGGGGGCGTCAGCCCCAGCATTTT
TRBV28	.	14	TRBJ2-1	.	CASSFGAPYNEQFF	TGTGCCAGCAGTTTCGGGGCTCCCTACAATGAGCAGTTCTTC
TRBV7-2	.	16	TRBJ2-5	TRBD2	CASSPGLAVGAETQYF	TGTGCCAGCAGCCCAGGACTAGCGGTAGGGGCAGAGACCCAGTACTTC
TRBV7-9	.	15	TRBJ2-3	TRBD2	CASSLTSGRADTQYF	TGTGCCAGCAGTTTGACTAGCGGGAGGGCCGATACGCAGTATTTT
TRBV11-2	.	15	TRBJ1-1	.	CASSLLPGMNTEAFF	TGTGCCAGCAGCTTATTGCCGGGGATGAACACTGAAGCTTTCTTT
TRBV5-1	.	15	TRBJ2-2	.	CASSWTYTNTGELFF	TGCGCCAGCAGCTGGACTTATACCAACACCGGGGAGCTGTTTTTT
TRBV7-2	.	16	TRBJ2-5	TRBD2	CASSSERLAGGETQYF	TGTGCCAGCAGCTCGGAGCGACTAGCGGGAGGAGAGACCCAGTACTTC
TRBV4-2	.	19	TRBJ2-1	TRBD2	CASSQDVSSGGSRWDEQFF	TGTGCCAGCAGCCAAGATGTTTCTAGCGGAGGGTCGCGATGGGATGAGCAGTTCTTC
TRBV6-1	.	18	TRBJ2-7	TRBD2	CASSETPGLAGVLYEQYF	TGTGCCAGCAGTGAAACCCCTGGACTAGCGGGAGTTCTCTACGAGCAGTACTTC
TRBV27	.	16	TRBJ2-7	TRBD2	CASRKLLAGVTYEQYF	TGTGCCAGCAGGAAACTTCTAGCGGGTGTTACCTACGAGCAGTACTTC
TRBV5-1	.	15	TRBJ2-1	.	CASSLISGALGEQFF	TGCGCCAGCAGCTTGATATCGGGGGCGCTTGGTGAGCAGTTCTTC
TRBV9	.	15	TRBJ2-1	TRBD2	CASSQTSGRVNEQFF	TGTGCCAGCAGCCAGACTAGCGGGAGAGTCAATGAGCAGTTCTTC
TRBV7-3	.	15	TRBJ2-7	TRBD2	CASSLGTSGKTEQYF	TGTGCCAGCAGCTTAGGAACTAGCGGGAAGACCGAGCAGTACTTC
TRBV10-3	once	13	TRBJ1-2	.	CAISDRGSDGYTF	TGTGCCATCAGTGATCGGGGGTCCGATGGCTACACCTTC
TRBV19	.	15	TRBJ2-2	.	CASSMTSSTAGELFF	TGTGCCAGTAGTATGACTAGTTCCACCGCCGGGGAGCTGTTTTTT
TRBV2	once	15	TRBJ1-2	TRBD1	CASSPPGQGARGYTF	TGTGCCAGCAGTCCGCCGGGACAGGGAGCTAGAGGCTACACCTTC
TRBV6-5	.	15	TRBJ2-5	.	CASRSHRHAQETQYF	TGTGCCAGCAGATCCCACCGACATGCTCAAGAGACCCAGTACTTC
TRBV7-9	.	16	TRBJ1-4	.	CASSAREGVAGEKLFF	TGTGCCAGCAGCGCGCGAGAGGGCGTCGCCGGGGAAAAACTGTTTTTT
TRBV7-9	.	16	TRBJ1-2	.	CASSTSGDSSNYGYTF	TGTGCCAGCAGTACAAGTGGAGACAGCTCTAACTATGGCTACACCTTC
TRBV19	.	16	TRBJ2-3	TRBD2	CASSIRSGRRTDTQYF	TGTGCCAGTAGTATAAGAAGCGGGAGGCGCACAGATACGCAGTATTTT